These T cell receptor beta chains were read from a single sample in a study of T-cell memory formation after mild COVID-19. TCRdb passed the 5' RACE reads through MiXCR, listing each CDR3 protein once. The table lists fewer than 450,000 distinct CDR3 sequences, approximately 24% of them singletons. The specimen sequenced was PBMCs or a T cell subset sorted from them (not recorded which). The receptors were gathered from an adult woman who had mild COVID-19 (a few samples of this study predate the infection). Cell type and time point are not known. CDR3s include the opening cysteine and the closing phenylalanine or tryptophan. D genes are given only for firm matches. A clone size is listed for some rows: how often the clone was seen (once, few, many), or a class if it is expanded.

j_gene	d_gene	v_gene	abundance	len	CDR3nt	CDR3aa
TRBJ2-1	TRBD2	TRBV5-1	few	16	TGCGCCAGCAGCTTGGCCATAGCGGGGGGGAAAGATGAGCAGTTCTTC	CASSLAIAGGKDEQFF
TRBJ2-1	NA	TRBV9	few	13	TGTGCCAGCAGCGTGGGTGCGGACAATGAGCAGTTCTTC	CASSVGADNEQFF
TRBJ2-5	NA	TRBV6-1	NA	14	TGTGCCAGCAGAACCACCGAGTACCAAGAGACCCAGTACTTC	CASRTTEYQETQYF
TRBJ2-4	TRBD2	TRBV11-2	NA	14	TGTGCCAGCACCTCAGGCCTAGCGGAAAACATTCAGTACTTC	CASTSGLAENIQYF
TRBJ1-2	NA	TRBV6-6	NA	11	TGTGCCAGCCATGGGAACTATGGCTACACCTTC	CASHGNYGYTF
TRBJ2-5	NA	TRBV7-6	few	16	TGTGCCAGCAGCTTAGAGCCCCCAAGGGCCGGGGAGACCCAGTACTTC	CASSLEPPRAGETQYF
TRBJ1-1	NA	TRBV5-1	NA	13	TGCGCCAGCGGCAAGTTAGGTGACACTGAAGCTTTCTTT	CASGKLGDTEAFF
TRBJ2-5	NA	TRBV6-2/TRBV6-3	few	14	TGTGCCAGCAGCAAGACATCTTCCGCGGAGACCCAGTACTTC	CASSKTSSAETQYF
TRBJ1-6	NA	TRBV7-2	many	13	TGTGCCAGCAGCCCTCACTATAATTCACCCCTCCACTTT	CASSPHYNSPLHF
TRBJ2-1	TRBD2	TRBV7-9	NA	16	TGTGCCAGCAGCCCACCCTCTAGCGGATCCTACAATGAGCAGTTCTTC	CASSPPSSGSYNEQFF
TRBJ1-3	NA	TRBV18	NA	15	TGTGCCAGCTCACCACCGTCGGGACGGGGAAACACCATATATTTT	CASSPPSGRGNTIYF
TRBJ1-5	NA	TRBV7-2	NA	19	TGTGCCAGCAGCTTGACCGGGAGCACAGCGGCGTATAGCAATCAGCCCCAGCATTTT	CASSLTGSTAAYSNQPQHF
TRBJ2-7	NA	TRBV9	NA	15	TGTGCCAGCAGCGTAGGGGCGGAGAGCTCCTACGAGCAGTACTTC	CASSVGAESSYEQYF
TRBJ2-1	NA	TRBV6-5	few	13	TGTGCCACCTTGGACGGAGCCTACAATGAGCAGTTCTTC	CATLDGAYNEQFF
TRBJ2-1	TRBD1	TRBV6-6	few	15	TGTGCCAGCAGTTACTCAGGGACAGCGAGGAATGAGCAGTTCTTC	CASSYSGTARNEQFF
TRBJ2-1	TRBD1	TRBV5-6	NA	14	TGTGCCAGCAGCTTGACAGGGGCTCGCAATGAGCAGTTCTTC	CASSLTGARNEQFF
TRBJ1-2	NA	TRBV14	few	15	TGTGCCAGCAGCCAAGGAGGTGGAGTTGGCTATGGCTACACCTTC	CASSQGGGVGYGYTF
TRBJ2-1	NA	TRBV20-1	few	16	TGCAGTGCTAGAGATCCAGGGAACCCCTCCTACAATGAGCAGTTCTTC	CSARDPGNPSYNEQFF
TRBJ1-3	NA	TRBV28	NA	16	TGTGCCAGCAGGACCTCGGGAGGGGCATCAGGAAACACCATATATTTT	CASRTSGGASGNTIYF
TRBJ2-1	TRBD1	TRBV5-1	few	15	TGCGCCAGCAGAGTGGGACAGGGGTTCTACAATGAGCAGTTCTTC	CASRVGQGFYNEQFF
TRBJ1-2	NA	TRBV7-9	NA	13	TGTGCCAGCACAACCCGGGCCGTGGAGGGCTACACCTTC	CASTTRAVEGYTF
TRBJ2-4	NA	TRBV25-1	NA	11	TGTGCCAGCAGTGGAGGTTGGGACCAGTACTTC	CASSGGWDQYF
TRBJ2-5	NA	TRBV7-9	NA	14	TGTGCCAGCAGCTTAGTGCAGGGGTCGGAGACCCAGTACTTC	CASSLVQGSETQYF
TRBJ1-2	TRBD1	TRBV9	NA	14	TGTGCCAGCAGCACCAGGACAGGGACCTATGGCTACACCTTC	CASSTRTGTYGYTF
TRBJ1-1	NA	TRBV20-1	many	17	TGCAGTGCTAGCTCCGGGGGTAGGGGGGCCATGAACACTGAAGCTTTCTTT	CSASSGGRGAMNTEAFF
TRBJ1-6	NA	TRBV27	few	14	TGTGCCAGCAGGCGGGACCTGGGTAATTCACCCCTCCACTTT	CASRRDLGNSPLHF
TRBJ2-5	NA	TRBV3-1	few	14	TGTGCCAGCAGCCAACAGGGGGGGCAAGAGACCCAGTACTTC	CASSQQGGQETQYF
TRBJ2-1	NA	TRBV5-5	NA	15	TGTGCCAGCAGCAGCCGGGACAACCCGGGGGATGAGCAGTTCTTC	CASSSRDNPGDEQFF
TRBJ1-5	NA	TRBV6-5	NA	15	TGTGCCAGCAGTCATTTAGGGGGGAGCAATCAGCCCCAGCATTTT	CASSHLGGSNQPQHF
TRBJ2-2	NA	TRBV24-1	once	13	TGTGCCACCGAGCGGCAAATTACCGGGGAGCTGTTTTTT	CATERQITGELFF
TRBJ1-5	NA	TRBV27	NA	14	TGTGCCAGCAGTTTAATAGGAAGCAATCAGCCCCAGCATTTT	CASSLIGSNQPQHF
TRBJ2-3	TRBD2	TRBV6-4	many	16	TGTGCCAGCAGTGACGGGCGGGAGGGGAGCACAGATACGCAGTATTTT	CASSDGREGSTDTQYF
TRBJ2-3	NA	TRBV12-3/TRBV12-4	NA	14	TGTGCCAGCAGCCCCACACAGGACACAGATACGCAGTATTTT	CASSPTQDTDTQYF
TRBJ2-7	NA	TRBV3-1	NA	11	TGTGCCAGCCTGGGTTCCTACGAGCAGTACTTC	CASLGSYEQYF
TRBJ1-1	TRBD1	TRBV7-2	NA	14	TGTGCCAGCAGCTTATCCGGACAGGGATTGCAAGCTTTCTTT	CASSLSGQGLQAFF
TRBJ2-7	NA	TRBV20-1	NA	12	TGCAGTGCTAGGAGCCAGCGCCCCGAGCAGTACTTC	CSARSQRPEQYF
TRBJ2-1	NA	TRBV5-1	few	14	TGCGCCAGCAGCCCCGCCCTCGGGGAAAATGAGCAGTTCTTC	CASSPALGENEQFF
TRBJ1-2	TRBD1	TRBV6-5	few	14	TGTGCCAGCAGGGGGACAGGAGAAAACTATGGCTACACCTTC	CASRGTGENYGYTF
TRBJ1-2	NA	TRBV4-1	NA	12	TGCGCCAGCAGCCACCCCACCGGGACAAAGACCTTC	CASSHPTGTKTF
TRBJ2-5	TRBD2	TRBV7-2	NA	16	TGTGCCAGCAGCTTACCGGGACTAGCGGGAGCGGAGACCCAGTACTTC	CASSLPGLAGAETQYF
TRBJ2-7	NA	TRBV27	few	16	TGTGCCAGCAGTTTTTTGGGACCCCACGGCGCCTACGAGCAGTACTTC	CASSFLGPHGAYEQYF
TRBJ1-1	NA	TRBV24-1	NA	13	TGTGCCACCTCACAGGGAATGAACACTGAAGCTTTCTTT	CATSQGMNTEAFF